A single sample is the source of the 9 T cell receptor beta chains below, sequenced in a study of blood T cell repertoires in COVID-19 (TCRdb year 2020). Library preparation employed the immunoSEQ multiplex PCR assay. The table comes from immuneACCESS by way of TCRdb, which keeps in-frame sequences with V and J called. Part of the clones is missing from these tables; in studies checked, under half for an unresolved V gene and the rest for unknown reasons. Counted in this sample were some 400,000 clones; over 85% of them appeared once. The top ten clones comprise 1.7% of the sample. The sequenced sample consisted of PBMCs or T cells enriched from blood (not recorded which). These receptors all come from a woman in her twenties or thirties who had recovered from COVID-19.

V and J are TRBV6-5 and TRBJ1-2, with 7 bases matching TRBD1. After removal of 10 bases from V and 8 bases from J, the junction contained 7 bases not matched to a gene. Looked up from germline, CDR1 is MNHEY and CDR2 is SVGAGI. CDR3 length equals 11 residues. The CDR3 protein is CAIDRARGYTF. As DNA, the CDR3 is TGTGCCATTGACAGGGCGCGAGGCTACACCTTC.

This chain uses TRBV6-5 with TRBJ2-7; TRBD2 aligns across 8 bases. V was clipped by 5 bases and J by 1 base; unmatched bases: 7. Germline V lookup: CDR1 MNHEY, CDR2 SVGAGI. This CDR3 is 15 amino acids long. CDR3 nucleotides: TGTGCCAGCAGTCCGAGCGGGGGTGGTTCCTACGAGCAGTACTTC. Protein sequence: CASSPSGGGSYEQYF.

V is TRBV13 and J is TRBJ2-1, with 11 bases lining up with TRBD2. Germline loops: CDR1 PRHDT, CDR2 FYEKMQ (reference sequence). The CDR3 spans 16 residues. V lost 3 bases to trimming and J lost 10 bases; unmatched junction nucleotides: 11. The CDR3 here is CASSFPSGGPRSEQFF. CDR3 sequence (DNA): TGTGCCAGCAGCTTCCCTAGCGGGGGGCCGCGGAGCGAGCAGTTCTTC.

This chain joins TRBV9 and TRBJ2-7, with 14 positions matching TRBD2. The CDR3 has 17 residues. Trimming at V came to 3 bases and at J to 3 bases, leaving 8 bases not matched to a gene. The germline gives CDR1 SGDLS, CDR2 YYNGEE. CDR3 bases: TGTGCCAGCAGCGGGGGACTAGCGGGAGAGACTAGCTACGAGCAGTACTTC. As protein: CASSGGLAGETSYEQYF.

The chain uses TRBV11-3 and TRBJ2-1; 9 bases fit TRBD2. Looked up from germline, CDR1 is SGHNT and CDR2 is YENEEA. J was trimmed by 9 bases and V by 1 base; bases with no gene match: 7. This CDR3 has 15 amino acids. This chain's CDR3 is CASSLGGGRAAEQFF. CDR3 bases: TGTGCCAGCAGCTTAGGCGGCGGGAGGGCCGCTGAGCAGTTCTTC.

This clone turned up a few times. The chain couples TRBV12-5 to TRBJ2-7, with D tentatively TRBD1 (6 bases). V was pared by 0 bases and J by 3 bases, with 15 bases between. CDR3 size: 16 residues. Germline CDR1 is LGHNT and CDR2 is FRNRAP. The CDR3 region is CASGLVLLGQNYEQYF. The CDR3 DNA follows: TGTGCTAGTGGTTTGGTACTCCTTGGACAGAACTACGAGCAGTACTTC.

The chain has TRBV5-1 and TRBJ1-4, with D perhaps matching TRBD1 (6 bases). In germline, CDR1 is SGHRS, CDR2 YFSETQ. Deletions cut 3 bases from V and 2 bases from J, with 11 bases between. This CDR3 region has 15 residues. The CDR3 region is CASSWLRGTNEKLFF. Written as DNA, the CDR3 is TGCGCCAGCAGCTGGCTCAGGGGCACTAATGAAAAACTGTTTTTT.

V gene TRBV6-5 combines with J gene TRBJ2-5; 7 nucleotides align to TRBD1. The V segment lost 0 bases and the J segment 2 bases; nucleotides outside the gene matches: 3. The germline gives CDR1 MNHEY, CDR2 SVGAGI. The CDR3 has 15 amino acids. The CDR3: CASSYSRQGQETQYF. CDR3 nucleotide sequence: TGTGCCAGCAGTTACTCAAGACAGGGACAAGAGACCCAGTACTTC.

The chain couples TRBV30 to TRBJ1-6; 7 nucleotides agree with TRBD1. Per the germline V gene, CDR1 is GTSNPN and CDR2 is SVGIG (reference sequence). The CDR3 sequence is 15 residues long. Trimming at V came to 3 bases and at J to 4 bases, leaving 6 bases not matched to a gene. CDR3 region: CAWSIGQAYNSPLHF. CDR3 sequence (DNA): TGTGCCTGGAGCATTGGACAGGCGTATAATTCACCCCTCCACTTT.